Below are 20 T cell receptor beta chains sequenced from a single sample in a study of cytomegalovirus exposure and HLA in healthy donors. Sequenced by immunoSEQ multiplex PCR; TCRdb stores in-frame clones only, minus some. This sample has around 130,000 clones; 85% to 90% occur once, and the top ten carry around 3.4%. The sample was PBMCs. The receptor source for this set is a man aged 25-45 years in good health and CMV-seronegative.

This chain links TRBV7-9 with TRBJ2-1; D perhaps matches TRBD2 (6 bases). V lost 4 bases, J lost 5 bases, and 9 bases lay in between. This CDR3 comprises 13 residues. Germline V gene data show CDR1 as SEHNR and CDR2 as FQNEAQ (reference sequence). CDR3 nucleotides: TGTGCCAGCAGCTCGACGGGGGACAATGAGCAGTTCTTC. Its translation is CASSSTGDNEQFF.

The chain carries TRBV28 and TRBJ2-7; 9 positions match TRBD1. The CDR3 has 16 amino acids. Germline loops: CDR1 MDHEN, CDR2 SYDVKM. J gave up 5 bases and V 6 bases, and 14 bases lay outside the gene matches. The CDR3, as DNA: TGTGCCAGCAGCCCGCGACCCGGGACAGGGAAGCACGAGCAGTACTTC. Its protein product is CASSPRPGTGKHEQYF.

The chain uses TRBV28 and TRBJ1-2; D call uncertain. The CDR3 runs to 13 residues. The V gene's germline CDR1 is MDHEN and CDR2 SYDVKM. V gave up 2 bases and J gave up 3 bases, with 7 bases separating them. The CDR3 nucleotides are TGTGCCAGCAGTTTAGAGCAGGACTATGGCTACACCTTC. This sequence encodes CASSLEQDYGYTF.

The V and J genes are TRBV7-9 and TRBJ1-3; D is possibly TRBD1 (6 bases). V dropped 5 bases and J dropped 0 bases, with 17 bases sitting between them. The CDR3 spans 17 residues. Germline V CDR1 and CDR2: SEHNR, FQNEAQ (reference sequence). CDR3 bases: TGTGCCAGCAGCCCCCGGCGGACAGACCTCTCTGGAAACACCATATATTTT. It yields the protein CASSPRRTDLSGNTIYF. Together with reference TRBV7-9 and TRBJ1-3, the CDR3 gives the full variable domain: DTGVSQNPRHKITKRGQNVTFRCDPISEHNRLYWYRQTLGQGPEFLTYFQNEAQLEKSRLLSDRFSAERPKGSFSTLEIQRTEQGDSAMYLCASSPRRTDLSGNTIYFGEGSWLTVV.

The chain carries TRBV7-6 and TRBJ1-1, with TRBD1 matching over 7 bases. The CDR3 has 14 residues. Unmatched junction bases numbered 7, after V lost 4 bases and J lost 5 bases. Germline assignment: CDR1 SGHVS and CDR2 FNYEAQ. CDR3 DNA: TGTGCCAGCAGCTCTCAGGGGGGAAATACTGAAGCTTTCTTT. It yields the protein CASSSQGGNTEAFF.

This chain uses TRBV15 with TRBJ2-7; D may be TRBD1 (6 bases). The V end lost 4 bases, the J end lost 1 base, and 17 bases lay between the germline ends. Germline lookup yields CDR1 LNHNV and CDR2 YYDKDF (reference sequence). The CDR3 is 16 amino acids. CDR3 sequence reads: CATSKAPGVPSYEQYF. The CDR3 DNA reads TGTGCCACCAGCAAAGCTCCAGGGGTCCCATCCTACGAGCAGTACTTC.

The rearrangement links TRBV7-2 to TRBJ1-3, with D tentatively TRBD1 (5 bases). The CDR3 totals 16 residues. V gave up 3 bases and J gave up 0 bases, with 12 bases separating them. The V gene's germline CDR1 is SGHTA and CDR2 FQGNSA. The CDR3 DNA sequence: TGTGCCAGCAGCTTCTCGGGACTCACCTCTGGAAACACCATATATTTT. Its protein product is CASSFSGLTSGNTIYF.

V is TRBV6-1 and J is TRBJ2-7, with a tentative D call TRBD1 (6 bases). Germline V CDR1 and CDR2: MNHNS, SASEGT. Trimming took off 4 bases at V and 0 bases at J, with 13 bases between the two ends. This CDR3 is built from 15 residues. The chain's CDR3 is CASSGGWDNSYEQYF. The CDR3 DNA follows: TGTGCCAGCAGTGGCGGGTGGGACAACTCCTACGAGCAGTACTTC.

The J gene is TRBJ1-4, the V gene TRBV4-3; D unclear. The CDR3 is 16 amino acids. From germline, CDR1 is LGHNA and CDR2 YSLEER. Between the trimmed V and J ends, which lost 5 bases and 0 bases, there was a span of 13 bases. CDR3 sequence reads: CASSRELGSTNEKLFF. The CDR3 bases are TGCGCCAGCAGCAGGGAGTTGGGGTCAACTAATGAAAAACTGTTTTTT.

The chain carries TRBV6-1 and TRBJ1-2; 10 bases fit TRBD1. The CDR3 contains 15 residues. Germline-derived CDR1 and CDR2 are MNHNS and SASEGT. Unmatched junction bases numbered 3, after V lost 1 base and J lost 4 bases. The CDR3 is CASSEGTGGVYGYTF. CDR3 nucleotides: TGTGCCAGCAGTGAAGGGACAGGGGGAGTCTATGGCTACACCTTC.

In this sample, this clone turned up a few times. CDR3 protein: CASSTPPAGQPQHF. The CDR3 DNA is TGTGCCAGTAGTACTCCCCCTGCAGGTCAGCCCCAGCATTTT. V usage is TRBV19 and J usage is TRBJ1-5; no clear D gene. The CDR3 runs 14 residues. Between the trimmed V and J ends, which lost 4 bases and 6 bases, there was a span of 13 bases. The V gene's germline CDR1 is LNHDA and CDR2 SQIVND (reference sequence).

This sequence joins TRBV18 and TRBJ1-3; D uncertain. V was cut by 3 bases and J by 0 bases, with 6 bases left in between. The CDR3 loop spans 14 amino acids. Germline V lookup: CDR1 KGHSH, CDR2 LQKENI. As DNA, the CDR3 is TGTGCCAGCTCACCTCCAAACTCTGGAAACACCATATATTTT. This codes for CASSPPNSGNTIYF.

This clone showed up just a few times. The chain is built from TRBV28 and TRBJ1-1; D unresolved. V lost 5 bases, J lost 5 bases, and 15 bases lay in between. Germline CDR1 reads MDHEN; CDR2 reads SYDVKM. There are 14 residues in the CDR3. Written as DNA, the CDR3 is TGTGCCAGCAGTAGACCCGCAGTGGAGACTGAAGCTTTCTTT. It is translated as CASSRPAVETEAFF.

The V gene is TRBV27, the J gene TRBJ1-1; possibly TRBD1 for D (5 bases). Between the trimmed V and J ends, which lost 4 bases and 0 bases, there was a span of 9 bases. Germline CDR1 is MNHEY and CDR2 is SMNVEV (reference sequence). The CDR3 length is 14 residues. In nucleotides, the CDR3 is TGTGCCAGCAGTTCTCGGACAATGAACACTGAAGCTTTCTTT. Its translation is CASSSRTMNTEAFF.

The chain joins TRBV5-1 to TRBJ1-1, with a tentative D call TRBD1 (5 bases). The CDR3 consists of 15 residues. V lost 0 bases, J lost 1 base, and 10 bases lay in between. Per germline, CDR1 SGHRS and CDR2 YFSETQ. DNA of the CDR3: TGCGCCAGCAGCTTGGTGGCAGGGCCGAACACTGAAGCTTTCTTT. It translates to CASSLVAGPNTEAFF.

This sequence joins TRBV5-3 and TRBJ2-7, with 13 bases identical to TRBD2. TRBV5-3 is treated as an ORF (open reading frame) with a function not yet certain. The CDR3 loop spans 17 amino acids. V shed 4 bases, J shed 1 base, and the junction held 8 bases outside the gene matches. As DNA, the CDR3 is TGTGCCAGAAGCCCCGGGACTAGCGGGGTCAGGTCCTACGAGCAGTACTTC. It codes for CARSPGTSGVRSYEQYF.

The chain employs TRBV14 and TRBJ2-5, with D unresolved. V lost 4 bases and J lost 0, with 9 bases in between. Germline V CDR1 and CDR2: SGHDN, FVKESK. The CDR3 spans 14 residues. The CDR3 reads CASSLETDQETQYF. The CDR3 region has the DNA TGTGCCAGCAGCCTAGAGACTGACCAAGAGACCCAGTACTTC. The full variable domain, its missing parts supplied by reference TRBV14 and TRBJ2-5, is EAGVTQFPSHSVIEKGQTVTLRCDPISGHDNLYWYRRVMGKEIKFLLHFVKESKQDESGMPNNRFLAERTGGTYSTLKVQPAELEDSGVYFCASSLETDQETQYFGPGTRLLVL.

The chain combines TRBV7-9 with TRBJ1-2; D unresolved. The CDR3 sequence is 12 residues long. V lost 2 bases and J 6 bases, leaving 7 bases between the germline ends. Germline V lookup: CDR1 SEHNR, CDR2 FQNEAQ (reference sequence). CDR3 residues: CASSLLADGYTF. CDR3 in DNA: TGTGCCAGCAGCTTATTGGCAGATGGCTACACCTTC.

V and J are TRBV5-1 and TRBJ2-3, with 8 bases identical to TRBD1. Germline loops: CDR1 SGHRS, CDR2 YFSETQ. V dropped 6 bases and J dropped 1; count of bases not matched to a gene: 7. This CDR3 region has 15 residues. The CDR3 bases are TGCGCCAGCAACGTTGGACAGGGAGGCACAGATACGCAGTATTTT. This codes for CASNVGQGGTDTQYF.

The chain joins TRBV27 to TRBJ2-7; TRBD1 aligns across 8 bases. The germline gives CDR1 MNHEY, CDR2 SMNVEV (reference sequence). This CDR3 has 14 residues. Trimming removed 7 bases from V and 4 bases from J; junction bases left unmatched: 9. CDR3 in amino acids: CASNRQGALYEQYF. The DNA of the CDR3 is TGTGCCAGCAATCGGCAGGGGGCTTTGTACGAGCAGTACTTC.